This TCR beta chain was identified during a study of technical replicates of blood from four donors. Using immunoSEQ multiplex PCR, the repertoire was profiled, and TCRdb retains in-frame clones only, with some absent. Here the sample spans 44,000 or so clones, about 93% being singletons. The V gene's germline CDR1 is SNHLY and CDR2 FYNNEI. The CDR3 sequence is 15 residues long. V lost 6 bases, J lost 0 bases, and 4 bases stayed unmatched. This clonotype was obtained from a human donor in good health. Some clones in this sample may be carry-over from other donors' samples. Sequencing was carried out using PBMCs. The rearrangement joins TRBV2 to TRBJ2-7; 11 bases line up with TRBD2. The CDR3 DNA sequence: TGTGCCAGCAGGGAGACTAGCGGGGACTCCTACGAGCAGTACTTC. Translation: CASRETSGDSYEQYF.